Below are 10 T cell receptor beta chains sequenced from a single sample in a study of blood T cell repertoires in COVID-19. Clones were read by immunoSEQ multiplex PCR, and TCRdb kept only the in-frame ones, dropping some. The sample carries some 290,000 clones, about nine tenths recorded once. The specimen was peripheral blood. All receptors come from a woman between 25 and 40 years old with COVID-19, enrolled during active disease.

This clone has a single count. The V gene is TRBV7-8, the J gene TRBJ2-7; 7 positions match TRBD1. The CDR3 runs 14 residues. The V and J ends lost 4 bases and 3 bases, in that order; junction bases with no gene match: 6. Germline-derived CDR1 and CDR2 are SGHVS and FQNEAQ. The CDR3 loop reads CASSSQTGDYEQYF. In DNA, the CDR3 is TGTGCCAGCAGCTCGCAAACAGGGGACTACGAGCAGTACTTC.

CDR3 protein: CASRIDRDYGYTF. CDR3 sequence (DNA): TGTGCCAGCAGGATCGACAGGGACTATGGCTACACCTTC. This chain links TRBV6-5 with TRBJ1-2; the match to TRBD1 covers 7 bases. Germline-derived CDR1 and CDR2 are MNHEY and SVGAGI. The CDR3 is 13 amino acids. V lost 6 bases to trimming and J lost 3 bases; unmatched junction nucleotides: 4.

To note about this clone: The sample contains more than one DNA sequence encoding this CDR3. J is TRBJ1-1 and V is TRBV29-1, with D perhaps matching TRBD1 (6 bases). Trimming took 4 bases from V and 2 from J, leaving 8 bases between them. CDR1 SQVTM and CDR2 ANQGSEA come from the germline V gene. The CDR3 has 12 residues. The CDR3: CSVVTGNTEAFF. CDR3 nucleotides: TGCAGCGTTGTGACAGGCAACACTGAAGCTTTCTTT.

The chain uses TRBV5-1 and TRBJ1-3; the D is unclear. The CDR3 has 14 amino acids. The V and J ends lost 10 bases and 0 bases respectively, with 14 bases between them. Germline CDR1 reads SGHRS; CDR2 reads YFSETQ. The DNA of the CDR3 is TGCGCCTCCGGTGATTTGAGCTCTGGAAACACCATATATTTT. Translated, it gives CASGDLSSGNTIYF. The full variable domain, completed using reference TRBV5-1 and TRBJ1-3, is KAGVTQTPRYLIKTRGQQVTLSCSPISGHRSVSWYQQTPGQGLQFLFEYFSETQRNKGNFPGRFSGRQFSNSRSEMNVSTLELGDSALYLCASGDLSSGNTIYFGEGSWLTVV.

The rearrangement joins TRBV7-2 to TRBJ2-2; no clear D. This CDR3 region has 16 residues. The V and J ends lost 2 bases and 0 bases respectively, with 10 bases between them. CDR1 and CDR2 from the germline V gene are SGHTA and FQGNSA. CDR3 coding DNA: TGTGCCAGCAGCTTACATTCTAAGACGAACACCGGGGAGCTGTTTTTT. It is translated as CASSLHSKTNTGELFF. The whole variable domain, remainder taken from reference TRBV7-2 and TRBJ2-2, is GAGVSQSPSNKVTEKGKDVELRCDPISGHTALYWYRQSLGQGLEFLIYFQGNSAPDKSGLPSDRFSAERTGGSVSTLTIQRTQQEDSAVYLCASSLHSKTNTGELFFGEGSRLTVL.

The V gene is TRBV3-1 (or the pseudogene TRBV3-2), the J gene TRBJ2-1, with a weak D call TRBD2 (6 bases). Trimming pared 3 bases from V and 1 base from J, leaving 16 bases between. Germline lookup yields CDR1 LGHDT and CDR2 YNNKEL (reference sequence). The CDR3 runs 17 residues. This CDR3 is CASSHPKGLLSYNEQFF. The DNA of the CDR3 is TGTGCCAGCAGCCACCCGAAGGGACTCCTATCCTACAATGAGCAGTTCTTC.

The chain joins TRBV11-2 to TRBJ1-1; D perhaps matches TRBD1 (6 bases). CDR1 SGHAT and CDR2 FQNNGV come from the germline V gene. The ends were cut back, 8 bases at V and 1 base at J, with 14 bases in the middle. The CDR3 runs 14 residues. CDR3 sequence (DNA): TGTGCCAGCCAGCAGGGGTTGGAGAACACTGAAGCTTTCTTT. Amino acid sequence: CASQQGLENTEAFF.

This clone was seen a handful of times. The V gene is TRBV6-6, the J gene TRBJ2-7; a possible D gene is TRBD1 (5 bases). There are 12 residues in the CDR3. CDR1 is MNHNY, CDR2 SVGAGI, per germline (reference sequence). Trimming removed 8 bases at V and 5 bases at J, with 13 bases between. For the CDR3, the DNA is TGTGCCAGCCTGGGCAGGGTCAACGAGCAGTACTTC. Residues: CASLGRVNEQYF.

This rearrangement joins TRBV2 to TRBJ1-4; 9 bases agree with TRBD1. The CDR3 is made up of 14 amino acids. CDR1 SNHLY and CDR2 FYNNEI come from the germline V gene. The V segment lost 7 bases and the J segment 6 bases; nucleotides outside the gene matches: 6. CDR3 loop: CASTRTGAYEKLFF. Here the CDR3 DNA reads TGTGCCAGCACCCGGACAGGGGCCTATGAAAAACTGTTTTTT.

CDR3 in DNA: TGTGCCAGCAGCTTGGGTAGCGGCACCTACGAGCAGTACTTC. Protein sequence: CASSLGSGTYEQYF. The rearrangement joins TRBV5-4 to TRBJ2-7; a weak D match, TRBD2 (6 bases). Germline V CDR1 and CDR2: SGHNT, YYREEE (reference sequence). The CDR3 sequence is 14 residues long. V gave up 0 bases and J gave up 2 bases, with 9 bases separating them.